The 21 T cell receptor beta chains reported below all come from one sample, sequenced in a study of patients and donors after allogeneic stem cell transplantation. TCRdb re-derived calls from the RT-PCR reads in MiXCR, one entry per CDR3 protein. The profile shows about a million distinct CDR3 sequences, about 20% of them singletons. Specimen: blood, either unsorted or a sorted T cell fraction (not recorded which). The source of these receptors is a human donor who was either an allogeneic HSCT recipient or a stem cell or donor lymphocyte infusion donor (not recorded which). It is not recorded whose cells these are; they may come from a transplant donor.

V usage is TRBV20-1 and J usage is TRBJ1-5; 7 nucleotides align to TRBD1. There are 12 residues in the CDR3. Germline CDR1 DFQATT, CDR2 SNEGSKA (reference sequence). J lost 8 bases, V lost 3 bases, and 4 bases had no gene match. The CDR3 nucleotides are TGCAGTGCTAGTCGACAGGGCGAGCCCCAGCATTTT. This gives the protein CSASRQGEPQHF.

The V and J genes are TRBV4-2 and TRBJ1-1, with TRBD1 as a possible D gene (5 bases). Trimming left V 0 bases short and J 4 bases short, with 9 bases between. Germline CDR1 LGHNA, CDR2 YNFKEQ. The CDR3 covers 14 residues. CDR3 amino acids: CASSQEGRGTEAFF. In DNA form, the CDR3 reads TGTGCCAGCAGCCAAGAGGGACGGGGCACTGAAGCTTTCTTT.

This chain joins TRBV20-1 and TRBJ2-3; no reliable D call. This CDR3 is built from 11 residues. The germline CDR1 and CDR2 sequences are DFQATT and SNEGSKA (reference sequence). Trimming pared 7 bases from V and 4 bases from J, leaving 9 bases between. This CDR3 is CSGNRADTQYF. The DNA of the CDR3 is TGCAGTGGGAACCGCGCAGATACGCAGTATTTT.

This sequence joins TRBV6-1 and TRBJ1-5, with unresolved D. The CDR3 has 16 amino acids. Germline V gene lookup returns CDR1 MNHNS and CDR2 SASEGT. Trimming took off 6 bases at V and 2 bases at J, with 17 bases between the two ends. The CDR3 loop reads CASRPISGNRNQPQHF. The CDR3 nucleotides are TGTGCCAGCAGGCCCATTTCAGGCAATCGCAATCAGCCCCAGCATTTT.

V gene TRBV2 combines with J gene TRBJ1-5; D is perhaps TRBD1 (5 bases). This CDR3 region has 15 residues. Trimming stripped 1 base from V and 7 bases from J, with 14 bases between. CDR1 SNHLY and CDR2 FYNNEI come from the germline V gene. The CDR3 region has the DNA TGTGCCAGCAGTGAAGGGGGCCAGTGTAGCCAGCCCCAGCATTTT. Amino acid sequence: CASSEGGQCSQPQHF.

This clonotype was seen a few times. The rearrangement joins TRBV6-5 to TRBJ2-3; no firm D call. The CDR3 has 15 residues. V lost 2 bases and J lost 1, with 10 bases in between. The germline V gene has CDR1 MNHEY and CDR2 SVGAGI. CDR3 nucleotide sequence: TGTGCCAGCAGTTACGTTGGCCAGGGCACAGATACGCAGTATTTT. Translating gives CASSYVGQGTDTQYF.

The gene calls are TRBV7-7 and TRBJ2-7; TRBD2 might be the D (5 bases). The V gene lost 2 bases and the J gene lost 0 bases, with 11 bases spanning the gap. The CDR3 spans 15 residues. Germline lookup yields CDR1 SSHAT and CDR2 FNYEAQ (reference sequence). CDR3 amino acids: CASSLKPGSSYEQYF. The CDR3 DNA reads TGTGCCAGCAGCTTAAAACCGGGAAGCTCCTACGAGCAGTACTTC. The complete variable domain, with remaining parts taken from reference TRBV7-7 and TRBJ2-7, reads GAGVSQSPRYKVTKRGQDVTLRCDPISSHATLYWYQQALGQGPEFLTYFNYEAQPDKSGLPSDRFSAERPEGSISTLTIQRTEQRDSAMYRCASSLKPGSSYEQYFGPGTRLTVT.

This clonotype was seen more than once but under ten times. The chain uses TRBV12-3 or TRBV12-4 and TRBJ2-6, with 11 bases identical to TRBD2. V was pared by 6 bases and J by 1 base, with 11 bases of the junction left unmatched. This CDR3 has 19 residues. CDR3 DNA sequence: TGTGCCAGCAGCAGGGGTAGTACTAGCGGGGGATCTGGGGCCAACGTCCTGACTTTC. Its protein is CASSRGSTSGGSGANVLTF.

This chain links TRBV20-1 with TRBJ1-5, with 7 bases fitting TRBD1. Germline assignment: CDR1 DFQATT and CDR2 SNEGSKA (reference sequence). The CDR3 covers 15 residues. V lost 3 bases and J lost 2; bases outside the gene matches: 7. The CDR3 nucleotides read TGCAGTGCTAGTTCGCTTGGACAGGGCAATCAGCCCCAGCATTTT. It is translated as CSASSLGQGNQPQHF.

This sequence joins TRBV24-1 and TRBJ1-5; TRBD1 aligns across 9 bases. Per the germline V gene, CDR1 is KGHDR and CDR2 is SFDVKD. The J segment lost 3 bases and the V segment lost 2 bases, leaving 4 bases of the junction unmatched. This CDR3 is built from 16 residues. In DNA, the CDR3 is TGTGCCACCAGTGATTCCGGGACAGGGAACAATCAGCCCCAGCATTTT. Translated, it gives CATSDSGTGNNQPQHF.

This clonotype was found a few times. The chain joins TRBV11-1 to TRBJ1-5, with D perhaps TRBD1 (5 bases). Deletions cut 5 bases from V and 5 bases from J, with 10 bases between. The CDR3 runs 13 residues. The germline V gene encodes CDR1 SGHAT and CDR2 FQDESV (reference sequence). The CDR3 DNA follows: TGTGCCAGCAGCCAGGGAATTGATCAGCCCCAGCATTTT. This translates into CASSQGIDQPQHF. The full variable domain, in which reference TRBV11-1 and TRBJ1-5 provide the parts outside the CDR3, is EAEVAQSPRYKITEKSQAVAFWCDPISGHATLYWYRQILGQGPELLVQFQDESVVDDSQLPKDRFSAERLKGVDSTLKIQPAELGDSAMYLCASSQGIDQPQHFGDGTRLSIL.

V usage is TRBV29-1 and J usage is TRBJ1-5; 8 bases are shared with TRBD1. Trimming cost V 7 bases and J 15 bases; bases outside gene matches: 8. Germline assignment: CDR1 SQVTM and CDR2 ANQGSEA. This CDR3 has 10 residues. CDR3 in DNA: TGCAGCGCCACGACAGGGACAGGGCATTTT. Translating it yields CSATTGTGHF.

In DNA, the CDR3 is TGTGCCACCAGTGGTGGGCAGGATAAGGGAAACACCATATATTTT. Protein: CATSGGQDKGNTIYF. The chain has TRBV24-1 and TRBJ1-3, with D unclear. Germline V CDR1 and CDR2: KGHDR, SFDVKD. Trimming removed 5 bases at V and 4 bases at J, with 14 bases between. CDR3 length: 15 residues.

The rearrangement joins TRBV5-1 to TRBJ2-1, with D maybe TRBD1 (5 bases). The CDR3 has 13 residues. V gave up 4 bases and J gave up 8 bases, with 13 bases separating them. Germline assignment: CDR1 SGHRS and CDR2 YFSETQ. The CDR3 nucleotides read TGCGCCAGCAGCACCAGCCTAGGGGATGAGCAGTTCTTC. The encoded protein is CASSTSLGDEQFF.

The genes are TRBV24-1 and TRBJ2-2; the D gene is possibly TRBD1 (6 bases). V gave up 1 base and J gave up 5 bases, with 16 bases separating them. The germline V gene has CDR1 KGHDR and CDR2 SFDVKD. The CDR3 contains 17 residues. The CDR3 loop reads CATSDFPLGTGTGELFF. CDR3 nucleotides: TGTGCCACCAGTGATTTCCCCCTAGGAACAGGGACCGGGGAGCTGTTTTTT.

This chain joins TRBV21-1 and TRBJ2-7; the table's TRBD1 call for D was not verified on the DNA. TRBV21-1 is termed a pseudogene. The CDR3 has 14 residues. Here the CDR3 DNA reads TGTGCCAGCAGCCGGGACACCCCCTCCTACGAGCAGTACTTC. It is translated as CASSRDTPSYEQYF.

V and J are TRBV7-9 and TRBJ2-1, with 13 bases matching TRBD2. Germline lookup yields CDR1 SEHNR and CDR2 FQNEAQ (reference sequence). This CDR3 region has 15 residues. V lost 5 bases and J lost 8; bases outside the gene matches: 6. In nucleotides, the CDR3 is TGTGCCAGCAGCGAACTAGCGGGAGGGCCGGATGAGCAGTTCTTC. Its protein product is CASSELAGGPDEQFF. Variable domain in full (rest from reference TRBV7-9 and TRBJ2-1): DTGVSQNPRHKITKRGQNVTFRCDPISEHNRLYWYRQTLGQGPEFLTYFQNEAQLEKSRLLSDRFSAERPKGSFSTLEIQRTEQGDSAMYLCASSELAGGPDEQFFGPGTRLTVL.

This clonotype was detected a few times. The chain is built from TRBV6-2 or TRBV6-3 and TRBJ1-6, with TRBD1 as a possible D gene (5 bases). The germline CDR1 and CDR2 sequences are MNHEY and SVGEGT. The ends were cut back, 5 bases at V and 7 bases at J, with 18 bases in the middle. CDR3 length equals 16 residues. The CDR3 spells CASSTTGTYKNSPLHF. The CDR3 DNA is TGTGCCAGCAGTACCACCGGGACCTACAAAAATTCACCCCTCCACTTT.

CDR3 sequence (DNA): TGTGCCAGCAGCCGTTTGTCGGGCGGGGGGAACTCCTACGAGCAGTACTTC. Protein sequence: CASSRLSGGGNSYEQYF. The chain recombines TRBV3-1 with TRBJ2-7; 8 bases map to TRBD2. Losses at the gene ends were 4 bases for V and 0 bases for J; bases not matched to a gene: 11. CDR1 LGHDT and CDR2 YNNKEL come from the germline V gene (reference sequence). This CDR3 is built from 17 residues.

This clonotype was observed many times. This chain links TRBV5-1 with TRBJ2-4; no reliable D call. Trimming cost V 0 bases and J 6 bases, with 7 bases left between them. The CDR3 consists of 13 residues. Germline CDR1 is SGHRS and CDR2 is YFSETQ. CDR3 region: CASSLEPANIQYF. CDR3 sequence (DNA): TGCGCCAGCAGCTTGGAACCCGCAAACATTCAGTACTTC.

This clonotype turned up a few times. This chain uses TRBV20-1 with TRBJ2-7, with 11 bases fitting TRBD2. The ends lost 2 bases at V and 2 bases at J; junction bases unmatched: 5. There are 15 residues in the CDR3. The V gene's germline CDR1 is DFQATT and CDR2 SNEGSKA (reference sequence). The CDR3 DNA reads as TGCAGTGCTAGATATGGGACTAGCGGTACCTACGAGCAGTACTTC. Its translation is CSARYGTSGTYEQYF.